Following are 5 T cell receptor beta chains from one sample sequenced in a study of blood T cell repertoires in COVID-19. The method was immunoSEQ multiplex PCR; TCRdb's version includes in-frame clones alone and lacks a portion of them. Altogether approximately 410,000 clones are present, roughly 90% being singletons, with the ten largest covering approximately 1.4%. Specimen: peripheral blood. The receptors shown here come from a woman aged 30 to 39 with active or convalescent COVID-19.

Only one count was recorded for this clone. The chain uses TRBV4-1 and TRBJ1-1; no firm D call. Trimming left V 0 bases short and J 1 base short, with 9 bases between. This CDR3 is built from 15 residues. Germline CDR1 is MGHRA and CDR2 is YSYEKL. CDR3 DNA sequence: TGCGCCAGCAGCCAAGAATACAGACAGAACACTGAAGCTTTCTTT. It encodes CASSQEYRQNTEAFF.

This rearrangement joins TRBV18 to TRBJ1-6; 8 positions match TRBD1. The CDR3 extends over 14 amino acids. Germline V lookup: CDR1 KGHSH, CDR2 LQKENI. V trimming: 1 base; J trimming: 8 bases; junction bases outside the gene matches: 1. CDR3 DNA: TGTGCCAGCTCACCACTGGACAGGGATTCACCCCTCCACTTT. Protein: CASSPLDRDSPLHF.

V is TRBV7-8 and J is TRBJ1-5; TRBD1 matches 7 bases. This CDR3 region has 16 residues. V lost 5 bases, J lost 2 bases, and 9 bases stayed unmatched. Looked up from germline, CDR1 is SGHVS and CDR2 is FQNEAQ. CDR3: CASSRDRVGGNQPQHF. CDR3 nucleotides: TGTGCCAGCAGCCGAGACAGGGTGGGGGGCAATCAGCCCCAGCATTTT.

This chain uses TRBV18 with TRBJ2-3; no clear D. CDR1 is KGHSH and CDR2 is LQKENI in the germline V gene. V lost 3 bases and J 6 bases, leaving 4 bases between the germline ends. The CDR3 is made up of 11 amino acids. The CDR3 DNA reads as TGTGCCAGCTCACCCATCGATACGCAGTATTTT. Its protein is CASSPIDTQYF.

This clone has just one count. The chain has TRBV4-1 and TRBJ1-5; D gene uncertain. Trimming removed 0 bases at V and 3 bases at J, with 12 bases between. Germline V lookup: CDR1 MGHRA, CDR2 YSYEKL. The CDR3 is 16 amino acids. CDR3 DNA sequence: TGCGCCAGCAGCCAAGAGGTGGCAGGACTCAATCAGCCCCAGCATTTT. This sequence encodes CASSQEVAGLNQPQHF.